This T cell receptor (beta chain) derives from a study of cytomegalovirus exposure and HLA in healthy donors (dated by TCRdb to between 2016 and 2019). With respect to the entire study: An earlier analysis of roughly 570 of the donors reported 276 Gb of sequence data and around 120 million unique TCR beta sequences obtained from some 170 million T cells. Among about 410 genotyped donors of the cohort, an average of approximately 220,000 unique TCR beta nucleotide sequences was sequenced per donor, of which about 19% were non-productive. Of the roughly 430 genotyped donors, about 80% fell in the genetic ancestry cluster associated with self-reported Caucasian donors. A later genetic analysis took genome-wide SNP genotypes for about 55% of the roughly 670 donors and used that subset as a discovery cohort. An earlier analysis of about 620 of the donors applied high-throughput TCR beta sequencing to assess whether each TCR beta V gene segment acted as functional or pseudogenic. High-throughput TCR immunosequencing, statistical association of individual TCRs with disease status, and machine learning were combined to predict cytomegalovirus infection status. Donor age, sex, ethnicity and CMV serostatus were collected together with the repertoire data. Along with the roughly 670-subject first cohort, a separate validation cohort of over a hundred different subjects was used. Because of strong linkage in the cohort, 5 or 6 DR-DQ haplotypes were treated as single units for association and clustering. All discovery cohort repertoires had been generated using a single sequencing platform. Class I and class II HLA loci were covered by the typing at four-digit resolution. The number of donors typed differed by locus, with about 629-640 for A, B, C, DRB1 and DQB1, more than 500 for DQA1, nearly 610 for DPA1, and about 450 for DPB1. The aim of the study was to test whether cataloging public T cell receptors could identify signatures of past pathogen exposure. The study profiled the T cell repertoires of 550 to 700 subjects by immunosequencing and related them to cytomegalovirus serostatus. Rather than using new phenotypic data, the later analysis identified candidate immune exposures from TCR beta sequences and from how often those sequences occurred across donors. Approximately 310 gigabases of sequencing data and roughly 81 million unique TCR sequences made up an early release that covered approximately 620 HLA-typed donors. A later analysis re-examined previously published TCR beta repertoires from more than 650 donors and added high-resolution HLA genotyping to investigate patterns of TCR occurrence.

Overall study outcomes, separate from this receptor: Linkage disequilibrium might explain the correlated functional status among segregating V segments, but an unknown experimental factor could not be excluded. A total of around 150 TCR beta chains were listed by the study as associated with cytomegalovirus. Most CMV-associated TCR beta chains appeared to be HLA-restricted in a later analysis, and the HLA associations seemed to be driven largely by CMV exposure. The authors suggested that the approach could potentially be generalized to other disease states and immunological phenotypes. A later genetic analysis associated a missense DCLRE1C variant with V-gene and J-gene trimming of TCR beta chains, and an independent cohort replicated the association. Compared with the 666-donor mean, donors in an Asian-associated ancestry cluster had fewer N-insertions in productive TCRs, according to a later genetic analysis. The classifier was reported to diagnose cytomegalovirus status with high specificity and sensitivity in both the original cohort and the validation cohort. When HLA alleles, especially DR and DQ, strongly co-occurred, TCR associations were difficult to assign to individual alleles. In a later analysis, some 18,000 TCR beta sequences were associated with specific HLA alleles at a false discovery rate of 0.05. A further reported finding was that TCR beta sequences accurately predicted the HLA-A and HLA-B alleles for most subjects in the first cohort. Across donors, most TCR sequences were observed very rarely, whereas some public TCRs were present in many individuals. Because some donors lacked HLA typing at each locus, the association tests relied only on the typed subset. A group of highly shared sequence variants was considered likely to be a technical artifact of the sequencing pipeline. Presence/absence analyses assumed roughly uniform sequencing depth across donors, an assumption that may not hold. A later analysis found that TCR association rates varied across HLA loci, with DRB1 alleles showing the most associated TCRs and HLA-C alleles the fewest. Three of the identified cytomegalovirus-associated TCR beta chains were confirmed in vitro to be specific for cytomegalovirus antigens. The only immune exposure information available for the cohort was CMV serostatus. Because the 87-base-pair reads could not distinguish some IMGT-functional V segments, including TRBV6-2 and TRBV6-3, those segments were excluded. In this cohort, only TCR beta chains were sequenced, and detectable features were limited by the absence of alpha or paired-chain data. In a later analysis, several top co-occurrence clusters were reported to appear linked to parvovirus B19, influenza, CMV and Epstein-Barr virus. Broadly in line with IMGT annotations, most TCR beta V segments showed up in productive rearrangements about 87% or about 30% of the time in an earlier analysis of about 500 of the donors. A later analysis found that HLA-associated TCR beta chains were more clonally expanded and had lower generation probabilities than equally common non-associated chains. Because counts were too low, about 17 rarely observed V segments, including chromosome 9 orphons, were excluded from the earlier analysis of around 640 of the donors.

The cohort consisted of some 670 healthy bone marrow donors. At the time of sampling, all cohort members were nominally healthy, though unrecorded immune exposures were likely present. The donor tested CMV seropositive and was one of the 289 seropositive cohort members. Every donor gave a peripheral blood sample, and the peripheral blood mononuclear cells from that sample were used for TCR beta sequencing. Genomic DNA was extracted from the blood cell samples with the Qiagen DNeasy Blood Extraction Kit. This clone was picked up a small number of times. It has no known antigen specificity. One base away there is no much larger clone; base qualities are not given. The CDR3 starts with the cysteine, ends with the phenylalanine, and has 13 residues. The kept DNA is CDR3 alone, 39 bases in frame from the first base. CDR1 and CDR2 were assigned from the germline V gene as SGHRS and YFSETQ. Cut back by 4 bases and 3 bases, the V and J ends lie 11 bases apart.

Library generation was performed with the immunoSEQ multiplex PCR assay. The multiplex PCR relied on a mix of 60 forward primers for TCR Vbeta segments and 13 reverse primers for TCR Jbeta segments. The CDR3 region of rearranged TCR beta genes was amplified from genomic DNA with a multiplex PCR assay. The Illumina HiSeq System was used to sequence the amplified TCR beta libraries as 87-base-pair reads. As for how the authors treated the data: Across the 670 or so repertoires, a later analysis counted about 81 million unique TCR beta chains, approximately 12 million of which were shared by at least two donors. Raw reads were error-corrected and collapsed into unique sequences by a nearest-neighbor algorithm in which closely related sequences were merged to remove PCR and sequencing errors. V, D and J gene segments were assigned by aligning CDR3 sequences to IMGT reference sequences. Each retained sequence needed at least a six-nucleotide match to both a V gene segment and a J gene segment. A rearrangement was called productive if the CDR3 had no stop codons and remained in frame with V and J, and every other rearrangement was called non-productive. CDR3 was defined according to IMGT convention as the region running from the second conserved V-encoded cysteine to the conserved J-encoded phenylalanine. The earlier analysis of about 610 of the donors excluded sequences that lacked an unambiguous match to a single V gene segment. In an earlier analysis of 587 of the donors, a V segment was called functional when productive rearrangements were above 56.7%, and segregating when the standard deviation between donors exceeded 5%. A statistical classification framework was built for diagnosing cytomegalovirus status from the catalog of TCR beta chain sequences. A later analysis assigned V and J genes by comparing TCR nucleotide sequences with IMGT/GENE-DB human TR gene sequences. A later analysis assigned CDR3 sequences and most-parsimonious VDJ recombination scenarios with the TCRdist pipeline. In a later analysis, every TCR beta chain was defined by the combination of its CDR3 amino acid sequence and its V-gene family, and reads without a unique V-gene family were dropped. As a way to deal with suspected cross-contamination and a sequencing artifact, a later analysis dropped hundreds of nucleotide sequences that were highly shared and had low generation probability. For each public chain, a later analysis derived a clonal expansion index from normalized ranks of inferred template counts within each repertoire. In a later analysis, generation probabilities were computed using a VDJ recombination model fitted to out-of-frame rearrangements, and the results were checked against IGoR. In a later analysis, TCR-TCR, TCR-HLA and TCR-CMV co-occurrence was scored with hypergeometric tests, and a repertoire-size bias correction was applied to TCR pairs. A later analysis estimated false discovery rates by permuting HLA or CMV assignments 20 times. In a later analysis, co-occurring TCRs were grouped using DBSCAN, and TCRdist sequence similarity was added for clustering within HLA-allele-positive subsets. For co-occurrence clustering, repertoires with fewer than 30,000 or more than 120,000 public chains were excluded, along with roughly 5 repertoires with anomalous nucleotide sharing. TCRdb limited this immuneACCESS table to in-frame rearrangements with V and J called. A share of clones is missing; checked studies link under half to unresolved V genes, and the rest is unexplained. The V and J calls and clone size come from that table; D and trimming were worked out from the DNA. Recorded for this sample are some 140,000 clones; 80% of them occurred a single time. The ten largest clones capture over 10% of the sample.

The sample consisted of PBMCs. The sequence is built from TRBV5-1 and TRBJ2-7, with a tentative D gene TRBD1 over 6 matching bases. This TCR was sampled from a man aged 25-45 years in good health and CMV-seropositive. In nucleotides, the sequence is TGCGCCAGCAGCCCTGAAGGGGGCTACGAGCAGTACTTC. Translation gives CASSPEGGYEQYF. This CDR3, with the reference TRBV5-1 and TRBJ2-7 proteins standing in past its ends, gives the full variable domain KAGVTQTPRYLIKTRGQQVTLSCSPISGHRSVSWYQQTPGQGLQFLFEYFSETQRNKGNFPGRFSGRQFSNSRSEMNVSTLELGDSALYLCASSPEGGYEQYFGPGTRLTVT.